The 30 T cell receptor beta chains below all came from one sample that was sequenced in a study of OX40 agonist ivuxolimab in advanced cancers. TCRdb's copy holds only in-frame clones and misses some; the assay was immunoSEQ multiplex PCR. The repertoire holds approximately 100,000 clones, with approximately 90% as singletons. The sample was CD4+ or CD8+ T cells sorted from blood, taken in a trial of the OX40 agonist ivuxolimab. The receptors stem from an adult with an advanced solid tumor such as melanoma, head and neck, liver or kidney cancer.

The rearrangement joins TRBV29-1 to TRBJ2-5; TRBD1 agrees at 9 bases. Germline CDR1 and CDR2: SQVTM and ANQGSEA. The CDR3 covers 11 residues. CDR3 nucleotides: TGCAGTGGACAGGGGTCGGAGACCCAGTACTTC. Translation: CSGQGSETQYF.

This clone was counted a single time. V usage is TRBV2 and J usage is TRBJ1-4; tentatively, D is TRBD1 (5 bases). Trimming removed 7 bases at V and 5 bases at J, with 14 bases between. CDR1 and CDR2 from the germline V gene are SNHLY and FYNNEI. The CDR3 consists of 14 residues. The CDR3 region has the DNA TGTGCCAGCAACAACGACAGTCCAAATGAAAAACTGTTTTTT. As protein: CASNNDSPNEKLFF.

The chain is built from TRBV12-5 and TRBJ1-1; 9 nucleotides match TRBD1. J was trimmed by 7 bases and V by 4 bases; bases with no gene match: 4. The CDR3 extends over 13 amino acids. Per germline, CDR1 LGHNT and CDR2 FRNRAP. The CDR3 coding sequence is TGTGCTAGTGGTTCCCGGGACAGGGATGAAGCTTTCTTT. Encoded protein: CASGSRDRDEAFF. Combining the CDR3 with reference TRBV12-5 and TRBJ1-1 gives the whole variable domain DARVTQTPRHKVTEMGQEVTMRCQPILGHNTVFWYRQTMMQGLELLAYFRNRAPLDDSGMPKDRFSAEMPDATLATLKIQPSEPRDSAVYFCASGSRDRDEAFFGQGTRLTVV.

The chain couples TRBV6-5 to TRBJ2-1; 7 nucleotides line up with TRBD1. Trimming removed 5 bases from V and 4 bases from J; junction bases left unmatched: 5. Looked up from germline, CDR1 is MNHEY and CDR2 is SVGAGI. The CDR3 sequence is 14 residues long. In nucleotides, the CDR3 is TGTGCCAGCAGTACCGGGACAGAATACAATGAGCAGTTCTTC. Its protein is CASSTGTEYNEQFF.

This clone was detected only once. This chain joins TRBV5-1 and TRBJ2-2; D unresolved. Trimming removed 1 base at V and 4 bases at J, with 17 bases between. This CDR3 has 17 residues. CDR1 is SGHRS, CDR2 YFSETQ, per germline. This CDR3 reads CASSLRAPGIGTGELFF. The DNA of the CDR3 is TGCGCCAGCAGCTTGCGGGCCCCTGGTATTGGCACCGGGGAGCTGTTTTTT.

V is TRBV2 and J is TRBJ2-1, with 9 nucleotides matching TRBD2. Per germline, CDR1 SNHLY and CDR2 FYNNEI. With 5 bases clipped from V and 4 bases from J, the junction kept 6 bases outside the gene matches. The CDR3 sequence is 15 residues long. The CDR3 reads CASSPGTSPYNEQFF. The CDR3 coding sequence is TGTGCCAGCAGTCCCGGGACTAGCCCTTACAATGAGCAGTTCTTC.

This clone was recorded once. The chain couples TRBV29-1 to TRBJ2-2, with D unclear. The germline CDR1 and CDR2 sequences are SQVTM and ANQGSEA. The CDR3 length is 12 residues. Trimming removed 7 bases at V and 6 bases at J, with 12 bases between. In DNA form, the CDR3 reads TGCAGCGGCAGAGGAACGGCCGGGGAGCTGTTTTTT. It codes for CSGRGTAGELFF.

The CDR3 loop reads CASSSAGGTDTQYF. CDR3 DNA sequence: TGCGCCAGCAGCTCGGCTGGGGGCACAGATACGCAGTATTTT. The chain recombines TRBV5-1 with TRBJ2-3, with D unresolved. Germline V gives CDR1 SGHRS, CDR2 YFSETQ. CDR3 size: 14 residues. The V and J ends lost 3 bases and 1 base respectively, with 9 bases between them.

The chain employs TRBV7-3 and TRBJ2-2; a weak D match, TRBD2 (7 bases). CDR1 is SGHTA, CDR2 FQGTGA, per germline. Deletions cut 3 bases from V and 0 bases from J, with 11 bases between. The CDR3 sequence is 16 residues long. In DNA, the CDR3 is TGTGCCAGCAGCTTTGGGCGGGGGCCGAACACCGGGGAGCTGTTTTTT. Translated: CASSFGRGPNTGELFF. The full variable domain, completed using reference TRBV7-3 and TRBJ2-2, is GAGVSQTPSNKVTEKGKYVELRCDPISGHTALYWYRQSLGQGPEFLIYFQGTGAADDSGLPNDRFFAVRPEGSVSTLKIQRTERGDSAVYLCASSFGRGPNTGELFFGEGSRLTVL.

The chain couples TRBV7-9 to TRBJ1-6; D gene unclear. V shed 4 bases and J shed 10 bases, with 20 bases lying between them. From germline, CDR1 is SEHNR and CDR2 FQNEAQ (reference sequence). This CDR3 comprises 16 residues. The CDR3 region has the DNA TGTGCCAGCAGCTCACAGCCGGGATCCCTGGGGTCACCCCTCCACTTT. It codes for CASSSQPGSLGSPLHF.

This rearrangement joins TRBV5-4 to TRBJ2-7; TRBD1 matches 12 bases. The CDR3 has 18 residues. Trimming took 5 bases from V and 4 from J; bases not matched to a gene: 16. CDR1 is SGHNT and CDR2 is YYREEE in the germline V gene (reference sequence). CDR3 in DNA: TGTGCCAGCAGTCCCGGGACAGGGGGCCTCAAATCTCCTTACGAGCAGTACTTC. This translates into CASSPGTGGLKSPYEQYF.

V gene TRBV2 combines with J gene TRBJ2-5; 7 bases align to TRBD2. This CDR3 comprises 15 residues. CDR1 is SNHLY and CDR2 is FYNNEI in the germline V gene. V was pared by 2 bases and J by 4 bases, with 7 bases of the junction left unmatched. CDR3 amino acids: CASSEQAGDTETQYF. CDR3 bases: TGTGCCAGCAGTGAACAGGCGGGAGACACAGAGACCCAGTACTTC. Drawing the rest from reference TRBV2 and TRBJ2-5, the complete variable domain is EPEVTQTPSHQVTQMGQEVILRCVPISNHLYFYWYRQILGQKVEFLVSFYNNEISEKSEIFDDQFSVERPDGSNFTLKIRSTKLEDSAMYFCASSEQAGDTETQYFGPGTRLLVL.

The rearrangement uses TRBV5-1 and TRBJ2-3, with 9 bases identical to TRBD2. The V gene end was trimmed by 0 bases and the J gene end by 2 bases; junction bases not matched to a gene: 7. The CDR3 has 17 residues. Germline V CDR1 and CDR2: SGHRS, YFSETQ. The CDR3 sequence is CASSLEISGGLTDTQYF. The CDR3 nucleotides are TGCGCCAGCAGCTTGGAGATTAGCGGGGGCCTCACAGATACGCAGTATTTT.

This chain links TRBV9 with TRBJ2-3; 13 positions agree with TRBD2. The CDR3 is made up of 16 amino acids. Per the germline V gene, CDR1 is SGDLS and CDR2 is YYNGEE. Trimming took 4 bases from V and 5 from J; bases not matched to a gene: 7. The CDR3 nucleotides are TGTGCCAGCAGCACCGGACTAGCGGGAGCCGTAGATACGCAGTATTTT. It specifies CASSTGLAGAVDTQYF.

The chain recombines TRBV7-2 with TRBJ1-1; D gene unclear. The germline gives CDR1 SGHTA, CDR2 FQGNSA. Trimming took 1 base from V and 9 from J, leaving 12 bases between them. This CDR3 is 13 amino acids long. CDR3 nucleotides: TGTGCCAGCAGCTTAGGCAGAAATGGGCAAGCTTTCTTT. It specifies CASSLGRNGQAFF.

The chain uses TRBV21-1 and TRBJ2-7; the DNA was not used to check the table's D call, TRBD1. TRBV21-1 is deemed a pseudogene. CDR3 size: 18 residues. CDR3 sequence (DNA): TGTGCCAGCAGCAAAGAGGACAGGGGGCTTGAGTTTGGCTACGAGCAGTACTTC. This codes for CASSKEDRGLEFGYEQYF.

This rearrangement joins TRBV5-4 to TRBJ2-2, with TRBD2 identical over 14 bases. V lost 5 bases to trimming and J lost 8 bases; unmatched junction nucleotides: 5. The CDR3 contains 15 residues. From germline, CDR1 is SGHNT and CDR2 YYREEE (reference sequence). The CDR3 sequence is CASSPGLAGVGELFF. The CDR3 DNA follows: TGTGCCAGCAGTCCGGGACTAGCGGGAGTTGGGGAGCTGTTTTTT.

The chain joins TRBV5-1 to TRBJ2-1; TRBD2 aligns across 9 bases. The germline gives CDR1 SGHRS, CDR2 YFSETQ. V lost 4 bases, J lost 6 bases, and 8 bases stayed unmatched. CDR3 length equals 15 residues. CDR3 sequence reads: CASSPAGGPINEQFF. CDR3 DNA sequence: TGCGCCAGCAGCCCGGCGGGGGGGCCTATCAATGAGCAGTTCTTC.

The chain couples TRBV10-3 to TRBJ2-5, with no clear D. The V end lost 0 bases, the J end lost 4 bases, and 3 bases lay between the germline ends. The germline V gene encodes CDR1 ENHRY and CDR2 SYGVKD. The CDR3 is made up of 12 amino acids. The CDR3 DNA follows: TGTGCCATCAGTGAGTCGCCAGAGACCCAGTACTTC. It is translated as CAISESPETQYF.

The chain employs TRBV19 and TRBJ1-2; tentative D call: TRBD1 (5 bases). Per the germline V gene, CDR1 is LNHDA and CDR2 is SQIVND (reference sequence). The CDR3 consists of 15 residues. V shed 1 base and J shed 3 bases, with 12 bases lying between them. This CDR3 is CASSIVQGGHYGYTF. In DNA form, the CDR3 reads TGTGCCAGTAGTATAGTGCAGGGAGGGCACTATGGCTACACCTTC.

The V and J genes are TRBV11-1 and TRBJ2-7, with 11 bases identical to TRBD1. The length of the CDR3 is 17 residues. Germline V gene lookup returns CDR1 SGHAT and CDR2 FQDESV (reference sequence). With 5 bases clipped from V and 4 bases from J, the junction kept 13 bases outside the gene matches. The CDR3 DNA sequence: TGTGCCAGCAGCCAAGGACAGGGGGCAATATCGGGTTACGAGCAGTACTTC. Translated: CASSQGQGAISGYEQYF.

The rearrangement links TRBV5-5 to TRBJ2-1, with 11 bases lining up with TRBD2. The V gene end was trimmed by 2 bases and the J gene end by 5 bases; junction bases not matched to a gene: 15. Germline V gives CDR1 SGHKS, CDR2 YYEKEE (reference sequence). The CDR3 has 19 residues. The DNA of the CDR3 is TGTGCCAGCAGCTTATGGTTTCGAACGACTAGCGGGATCAACAATGAGCAGTTCTTC. This gives the protein CASSLWFRTTSGINNEQFF. The complete variable domain, with remaining parts taken from reference TRBV5-5 and TRBJ2-1, reads DAGVTQSPTHLIKTRGQQVTLRCSPISGHKSVSWYQQVLGQGPQFIFQYYEKEERGRGNFPDRFSARQFPNYSSELNVNALLLGDSALYLCASSLWFRTTSGINNEQFFGPGTRLTVL.

The genes are TRBV5-8 and TRBJ2-5; D not certain. The J call may be incorrect, as the DNA end agrees better with TRBJ2-7. The length of the CDR3 is 13 residues. Germline CDR1 and CDR2: SGHTS and YDEGEE. CDR3 sequence reads: CASSLWGTYEQYF. As DNA, the CDR3 is TGTGCCAGCAGCTTGTGGGGAACCTACGAGCAGTACTTC.

The rearrangement joins TRBV5-1 to TRBJ1-4, with 7 nucleotides matching TRBD1. CDR3 length: 15 residues. Germline lookup yields CDR1 SGHRS and CDR2 YFSETQ. Trimming took 4 bases from V and 5 from J; bases not matched to a gene: 8. CDR3 sequence (DNA): TGCGCCAGCAGCACCCGACAGGGCCCGAATGAAAAACTGTTTTTT. Encoded protein: CASSTRQGPNEKLFF. The complete variable domain, with remaining parts taken from reference TRBV5-1 and TRBJ1-4, reads KAGVTQTPRYLIKTRGQQVTLSCSPISGHRSVSWYQQTPGQGLQFLFEYFSETQRNKGNFPGRFSGRQFSNSRSEMNVSTLELGDSALYLCASSTRQGPNEKLFFGSGTQLSVL.

The chain carries TRBV7-2 and TRBJ2-6; TRBD1 agrees at 9 bases. The germline CDR1 and CDR2 sequences are SGHTA and FQGNSA. With V trimmed by 2 bases and J by 2 bases, 1 base remained unmatched. This CDR3 has 16 amino acids. In DNA, the CDR3 is TGTGCCAGCAGCTTAACAGGGGGCGCTGGGGCCAACGTCCTGACTTTC. This sequence encodes CASSLTGGAGANVLTF.

The chain employs TRBV2 and TRBJ2-3, with D perhaps matching TRBD2 (5 bases). Germline CDR1 and CDR2: SNHLY and FYNNEI. This CDR3 comprises 12 residues. Trimming removed 8 bases from V and 4 bases from J, with 10 bases in between. The CDR3 bases are TGTGCCAGCGCTGGACTCTCAGATACGCAGTATTTT. Its protein is CASAGLSDTQYF. Based on the CDR3 plus reference TRBV2 and TRBJ2-3, the full variable domain is EPEVTQTPSHQVTQMGQEVILRCVPISNHLYFYWYRQILGQKVEFLVSFYNNEISEKSEIFDDQFSVERPDGSNFTLKIRSTKLEDSAMYFCASAGLSDTQYFGPGTRLTVL.

The rearrangement uses TRBV5-6 and TRBJ2-1; the D is unclear. The germline CDR1 and CDR2 sequences are SGHDT and YYEEEE. V was pared by 3 bases and J by 7 bases, with 11 bases between. This CDR3 comprises 13 residues. The CDR3 bases are TGTGCCAGCAGCTACGGCGGCAGGAATGAGCAGTTCTTC. Its translation: CASSYGGRNEQFF.

The chain has TRBV19 and TRBJ2-2; D call uncertain. The V end lost 8 bases, the J end lost 1 base, and 14 bases lay between the germline ends. From germline, CDR1 is LNHDA and CDR2 SQIVND (reference sequence). This CDR3 comprises 15 residues. CDR3 DNA: TGTGCCAGTTTGCCGGGCAGCATGAACACCGGGGAGCTGTTTTTT. It yields the protein CASLPGSMNTGELFF.

There are a few counts of this clone. V gene TRBV23-1 combines with J gene TRBJ2-7, with 8 bases that match TRBD1. TRBV23-1 is treated as an ORF (open reading frame) with a function not yet certain. The CDR3 is 14 residues long. The trim removed 6 bases at V and 1 base at J, leaving 5 bases unmatched. For the CDR3, the DNA is TGCGCCAGCAGGGACGACAGGGGATCCTACGAGCAGTACTTC. It is translated as CASRDDRGSYEQYF.

The chain carries TRBV5-6 and TRBJ2-7; 7 bases map to TRBD2. CDR1 SGHDT and CDR2 YYEEEE come from the germline V gene. There are 15 residues in the CDR3. The junction had 4 bases not matched to a gene; V was cut back by 0 bases and J by 1 base. The CDR3 reads CASSLGLAVSYEQYF. The CDR3 bases are TGTGCCAGCAGCTTGGGACTAGCCGTATCCTACGAGCAGTACTTC.